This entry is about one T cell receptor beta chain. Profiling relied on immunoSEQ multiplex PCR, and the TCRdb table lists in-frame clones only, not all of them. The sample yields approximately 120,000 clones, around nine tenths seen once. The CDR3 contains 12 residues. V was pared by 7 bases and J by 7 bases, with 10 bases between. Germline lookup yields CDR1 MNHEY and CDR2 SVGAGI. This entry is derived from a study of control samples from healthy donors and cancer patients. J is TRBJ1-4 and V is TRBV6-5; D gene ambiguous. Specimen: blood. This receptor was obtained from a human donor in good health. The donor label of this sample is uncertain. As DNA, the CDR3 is TGTGCCAGCATGCGGTGGGGTGAAAAACTGTTTTTT. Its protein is CASMRWGEKLFF.